Shown below are 32 T cell receptor beta chains from a single sample sequenced in a study of CD8 T cells in ankylosing spondylitis. TCRdb re-derived calls from the 5' RACE reads in MiXCR, one entry per CDR3 protein. The sample shows about 360,000 distinct CDR3 sequences, 20% to 25% of them seen only once. The sample consisted of blood, either unsorted or a sorted T cell fraction (not recorded which). The receptor set was obtained from a male donor with ankylosing spondylitis or in good health (not recorded which).

This clonotype turned up a few times. This CDR3 reads CASSHDTEAFF. Here the CDR3 DNA reads TGTGCCAGCAGCCATGACACTGAAGCTTTCTTT. The gene calls are TRBV14 and TRBJ1-1, with D uncertain. CDR3 size: 11 residues. Trimming took off 3 bases at V and 3 bases at J, with 2 bases between the two ends. CDR1 SGHDN and CDR2 FVKESK come from the germline V gene. Together with reference TRBV14 and TRBJ1-1, the CDR3 gives the full variable domain: EAGVTQFPSHSVIEKGQTVTLRCDPISGHDNLYWYRRVMGKEIKFLLHFVKESKQDESGMPNNRFLAERTGGTYSTLKVQPAELEDSGVYFCASSHDTEAFFGQGTRLTVV.

CDR3 residues: CSARDRAEATDTQYF. CDR3 in DNA: TGCAGTGCTAGAGATCGAGCGGAGGCCACAGATACGCAGTATTTT. The V and J genes are TRBV20-1 and TRBJ2-3; TRBD2 is a possible D gene (5 bases). The V and J ends lost 0 bases and 2 bases respectively, with 12 bases between them. The CDR3 spans 15 residues. Per the germline V gene, CDR1 is DFQATT and CDR2 is SNEGSKA (reference sequence).

A few counts support this clonotype. The chain employs TRBV10-3 and TRBJ2-3, with 12 bases identical to TRBD2. The CDR3 has 16 amino acids. Germline loops: CDR1 ENHRY, CDR2 SYGVKD. With V trimmed by 4 bases and J by 4 bases, 6 bases remained unmatched. This CDR3 is CAISAGPSGGADTQYF. DNA for the CDR3: TGTGCCATCAGTGCGGGGCCTAGCGGGGGGGCAGATACGCAGTATTTT.

The chain combines TRBV27 with TRBJ2-3, with D perhaps matching TRBD1 (5 bases). The CDR3 totals 13 residues. V was clipped by 6 bases and J by 6 bases, with 13 bases between them. CDR1 is MNHEY, CDR2 SMNVEV, per germline (reference sequence). The CDR3 loop reads CASSQGLWDTQYF. DNA for the CDR3: TGTGCCAGCAGCCAGGGTCTGTGGGATACGCAGTATTTT.

The rearrangement links TRBV12-3 or TRBV12-4 to TRBJ1-2; no definite D call. The V end lost 3 bases, the J end lost 7 bases, and 15 bases lay between the germline ends. The length of the CDR3 is 14 residues. This CDR3 reads CASSFGRGGSGYTF. The CDR3 DNA sequence: TGTGCCAGCAGTTTTGGGAGAGGAGGGTCTGGCTACACCTTC.

The DNA for the CDR3 is TGCAGCGTTGAGGAGCCGGGGTTTAGCACAGATACGCAGTATTTT. This encodes CSVEEPGFSTDTQYF. This sequence joins TRBV29-1 and TRBJ2-3, with a weak D call TRBD2 (5 bases). Trimming removed 3 bases from V and 0 bases from J, with 13 bases in between. Germline assignment: CDR1 SQVTM and CDR2 ANQGSEA. The CDR3 is 15 residues long.

About this clonotype: A read error may account for a junction end that differs from germline. The V call is TRBV5-6, the J call TRBJ2-3; D is perhaps TRBD2 (6 bases). There are 15 residues in the CDR3. Per the germline V gene, CDR1 is SGHDT and CDR2 is YYEEEE. In DNA form, the CDR3 reads TGTGCCAGCACCTTGGGGGGAGATACTACAGATACGCAGTATTTT. Amino acids: CASTLGGDTTDTQYF.

This chain links TRBV9 with TRBJ2-7; possible D gene TRBD2, 7 bases. V gave up 4 bases and J gave up 4 bases, with 18 bases separating them. The CDR3 runs 15 residues. CDR1 SGDLS and CDR2 YYNGEE come from the germline V gene. CDR3 sequence (DNA): TGTGCCAGCAGCTCGGGGCAGGGAGGGGGTTACGAGCAGTACTTC. It encodes CASSSGQGGGYEQYF.

This clonotype showed up just once. The V call is TRBV12-3 or TRBV12-4, the J call TRBJ2-3; 9 bases are a match to TRBD1. This CDR3 comprises 17 residues. The V gene end was trimmed by 5 bases and the J gene end by 4 bases; junction bases not matched to a gene: 13. CDR3 coding DNA: TGTGCCAGCAGTCCCTGGGGACAGGGTTTGGGCGCAGATACGCAGTATTTT. It codes for CASSPWGQGLGADTQYF.

CDR3 amino acids: CASSYPPSDEQFF. CDR3 sequence (DNA): TGTGCCAGCAGTTACCCCCCCTCGGATGAGCAGTTCTTC. The chain carries TRBV6-2 or TRBV6-3 and TRBJ2-1; D not certain. The CDR3 sequence is 13 residues long. The V gene lost 2 bases and the J gene lost 8 bases, with 10 bases spanning the gap. Germline values: CDR1 MNHEY, CDR2 SVGEGT.

The table lists this clonotype with many counts. This chain links TRBV28 with TRBJ1-4; 7 bases map to TRBD1. Germline values: CDR1 MDHEN, CDR2 SYDVKM. This CDR3 is built from 16 residues. V lost 6 bases to trimming and J lost 4 bases; unmatched junction nucleotides: 11. Here the CDR3 DNA reads TGTGCCAGCAGCTCCCAACCGGGACAGTTTAATGAAAAACTGTTTTTT. This gives the protein CASSSQPGQFNEKLFF.

This clonotype occurred a few times. The chain joins TRBV5-6 to TRBJ1-5; unclear D gene. The germline CDR1 and CDR2 sequences are SGHDT and YYEEEE. The V end was cut by 4 bases, the J end by 3 bases, with 17 bases between. This CDR3 spans 16 amino acids. CDR3 in amino acids: CASSLRGLSLNQPQHF. Here the CDR3 DNA reads TGTGCCAGCAGCCTGCGGGGTCTGAGCCTCAATCAGCCCCAGCATTTT.

The chain has TRBV4-1 and TRBJ2-1; 7 nucleotides line up with TRBD2. V shed 3 bases, J shed 7 bases, and the junction held 15 bases outside the gene matches. This CDR3 has 17 residues. Germline-derived CDR1 and CDR2 are MGHRA and YSYEKL. The CDR3 sequence: CASSHPGGLGEGNEQFF. The DNA for the CDR3 is TGCGCCAGCAGCCACCCCGGGGGGTTGGGGGAGGGTAATGAGCAGTTCTTC.

This chain uses TRBV12-3 or TRBV12-4 with TRBJ1-6; possibly TRBD1 for D (6 bases). Trimming removed 3 bases from V and 9 bases from J, with 12 bases in between. The CDR3 is made up of 14 amino acids. The chain's CDR3 is CASSLGALSSPLHF. The CDR3 nucleotides read TGTGCCAGCAGTTTGGGGGCTTTGAGTTCACCCCTCCACTTT.

CDR3 in amino acids: CASSLPRTGGSGANVLTF. CDR3 in DNA: TGTGCCAGCAGTCTCCCCCGGACAGGGGGATCTGGGGCCAACGTCCTGACTTTC. The chain joins TRBV6-2 or TRBV6-3 to TRBJ2-6, with 10 bases aligning to TRBD1. The CDR3 runs 18 residues. With V trimmed by 5 bases and J by 1 base, 8 bases remained unmatched. Germline V gene sequence: CDR1 MNHEY, CDR2 SVGEGT.

V usage is TRBV2 and J usage is TRBJ2-7; 7 bases are shared with TRBD2. Germline trimming cut 9 bases from V and 0 bases from J; bases unmatched to any gene: 5. Looked up from germline, CDR1 is SNHLY and CDR2 is FYNNEI. The CDR3 runs to 13 residues. CDR3 DNA sequence: TGTGCCAGGAGGAGCGGGACCTCCTACGAGCAGTACTTC. Translation gives CARRSGTSYEQYF.

The chain is built from TRBV7-8 and TRBJ2-1; no clear D. In germline, CDR1 is SGHVS, CDR2 FQNEAQ. This CDR3 is built from 15 residues. Trimming removed 5 bases from V and 0 bases from J, with 11 bases in between. Here the CDR3 DNA reads TGTGCCAGCAGCCCCGACTTTAGCTCCTACAATGAGCAGTTCTTC. Its translation is CASSPDFSSYNEQFF. The full variable domain, in which reference TRBV7-8 and TRBJ2-1 provide the parts outside the CDR3, is GAGVSQSPRYKVAKRGQDVALRCDPISGHVSLFWYQQALGQGPEFLTYFQNEAQLDKSGLPSDRFFAERPEGSVSTLKIQRTQQEDSAVYLCASSPDFSSYNEQFFGPGTRLTVL.

J is TRBJ2-5 and V is TRBV6-2 or TRBV6-3; 11 bases map to TRBD2. The germline V gene has CDR1 MNHEY and CDR2 SVGEGT. The trim removed 7 bases at V and 5 bases at J, leaving 9 bases unmatched. The CDR3 runs to 15 residues. The CDR3 spells CASTSLAGAVETQYF. DNA of the CDR3: TGTGCCAGCACCTCACTAGCGGGGGCCGTCGAGACCCAGTACTTC.

On this clonotype: Germline and junction disagree at one end, which may indicate a read error. The chain combines TRBV20-1 with TRBJ2-3; TRBD2 agrees at 9 bases. CDR1 and CDR2 (germline): DFQATT, SNEGSKA (reference sequence). The CDR3 contains 16 residues. The CDR3 loop reads CSARDLGGGVTDTQYF. CDR3 nucleotide sequence: TGCAGTGCTAGAGATCTCGGCGGGGGGGTCACAGATACTCAGTATTTT.

This clonotype was found a few times. J is TRBJ2-2 and V is TRBV12-3 or TRBV12-4; 9 bases map to TRBD2. There are 16 residues in the CDR3. V dropped 5 bases and J dropped 1; count of bases not matched to a gene: 5. CDR3 residues: CASSRRGGLNTGELFF. The CDR3, as DNA: TGTGCCAGCAGTCGGCGGGGGGGACTGAACACCGGGGAGCTGTTTTTT.

This clonotype has just a few counts. The J gene is TRBJ2-1, the V gene TRBV6-5; no definite D call. CDR3 length equals 17 residues. Trimming removed 2 bases from V and 6 bases from J, with 20 bases in between. The germline V gene encodes CDR1 MNHEY and CDR2 SVGAGI. This chain's CDR3 is CASSYNPLPLPPNEQFF. For the CDR3, the DNA is TGTGCCAGCAGTTACAACCCCTTGCCCTTGCCCCCCAATGAGCAGTTCTTC.

This clonotype came up a few times. This sequence joins TRBV7-3 and TRBJ2-1; the D gene is possibly TRBD2 (6 bases). Germline assignment: CDR1 SGHTA and CDR2 FQGTGA. The CDR3 has 15 amino acids. Between the trimmed V and J ends, which lost 3 bases and 2 bases, there was a span of 11 bases. The CDR3, as DNA: TGTGCCAGCAGCTTCGGGGGTTCAACCTACAATGAGCAGTTCTTC. Its protein product is CASSFGGSTYNEQFF.

This clonotype was counted only a few times. This chain uses TRBV6-1 with TRBJ2-2; TRBD2 might be the D (5 bases). This CDR3 has 15 amino acids. Germline V gene lookup returns CDR1 MNHNS and CDR2 SASEGT. V lost 3 bases and J lost 6, with 14 bases in between. The CDR3 region is CASSEALVGAGELFF. In DNA, the CDR3 is TGTGCCAGCAGTGAGGCCCTTGTCGGGGCCGGGGAGCTGTTTTTT.

The CDR3 sequence: CSARGAGVVYEQYF. Here the CDR3 DNA reads TGCAGTGCTAGAGGAGCGGGGGTAGTCTACGAGCAGTACTTC. The chain couples TRBV20-1 to TRBJ2-7; the match to TRBD2 covers 8 bases. Germline V CDR1 and CDR2: DFQATT, SNEGSKA (reference sequence). The ends lost 1 base at V and 3 bases at J; junction bases unmatched: 5. The CDR3 spans 14 residues.

J is TRBJ2-1 and V is TRBV7-9, with D perhaps matching TRBD1 (6 bases). Germline CDR1 and CDR2: SEHNR and FQNEAQ (reference sequence). V was trimmed by 5 bases and J by 9 bases, leaving 14 bases between them. The CDR3 is made up of 13 amino acids. CDR3: CASSATGTGEQFF. The DNA for the CDR3 is TGTGCCAGCAGCGCCACAGGGACGGGTGAGCAGTTCTTC. Complete variable domain (other parts from reference TRBV7-9 and TRBJ2-1): DTGVSQNPRHKITKRGQNVTFRCDPISEHNRLYWYRQTLGQGPEFLTYFQNEAQLEKSRLLSDRFSAERPKGSFSTLEIQRTEQGDSAMYLCASSATGTGEQFFGPGTRLTVL.

The CDR3 nucleotides are TGTGCCACCAGCAGAGGTGGCAAGAACACTGAAGCTTTCTTT. Translating gives CATSRGGKNTEAFF. The chain couples TRBV15 to TRBJ1-1; D ambiguous. The CDR3 consists of 14 residues. Trimming shortened V by 1 base and J by 1 base, and 7 bases separated the two germline ends. Germline loops: CDR1 LNHNV, CDR2 YYDKDF (reference sequence).

This chain uses TRBV28 with TRBJ2-7, with 7 bases matching TRBD1. The germline CDR1 and CDR2 sequences are MDHEN and SYDVKM. This CDR3 contains 15 residues. With V trimmed by 8 bases and J by 2 bases, 12 bases remained unmatched. In DNA, the CDR3 is TGTGCCAGCGGATTAGAGACAGGGAACCCCTACGAGCAGTACTTC. Translation: CASGLETGNPYEQYF.

The chain has TRBV2 and TRBJ2-2, with 7 bases identical to TRBD2. The CDR3 consists of 15 residues. The ends lost 7 bases at V and 6 bases at J; junction bases unmatched: 11. Germline V gene lookup returns CDR1 SNHLY and CDR2 FYNNEI. CDR3 in amino acids: CASTTPGLEAGELFF. The CDR3 region has the DNA TGTGCCAGCACTACCCCCGGACTAGAGGCCGGGGAGCTGTTTTTT.

This clonotype showed up just a few times. The rearrangement joins TRBV5-1 to TRBJ2-1; D unclear. This CDR3 has 14 amino acids. Germline V gene lookup returns CDR1 SGHRS and CDR2 YFSETQ. The V end was cut by 0 bases, the J end by 7 bases, with 11 bases between. CDR3 sequence (DNA): TGCGCCAGCAGCTTGGACCGTTGGTCGAATGAGCAGTTCTTC. Translated, it gives CASSLDRWSNEQFF.

The V and J genes are TRBV20-1 and TRBJ2-1; D gene unclear. This CDR3 is 12 amino acids long. V was shortened by 5 bases and J by 6 bases, with 11 bases between the two germline ends. Germline loops: CDR1 DFQATT, CDR2 SNEGSKA (reference sequence). The CDR3 nucleotides read TGCAGTGCTCTCCTCGGCATCAATGAGCAGTTCTTC. Its protein is CSALLGINEQFF.

This clonotype has only a few counts. This chain links TRBV12-3 or TRBV12-4 with TRBJ2-7, with no clear D. This CDR3 spans 13 amino acids. The V gene lost 7 bases and the J gene lost 7 bases, with 17 bases spanning the gap. In DNA form, the CDR3 reads TGTGCCAGCAAGGACCCGTGGATGGGGGAGCAGTACTTC. Translation gives CASKDPWMGEQYF.

This clonotype was observed at least ten times. J is TRBJ2-5 and V is TRBV11-2; the D gene is possibly TRBD2 (7 bases). V gave up 5 bases and J gave up 2 bases, with 15 bases separating them. The CDR3 contains 15 residues. CDR1 SGHAT and CDR2 FQNNGV come from the germline V gene. The CDR3 DNA sequence: TGTGCCAGCAGCCGAGTGGGGGGGCTTCAAGAGACCCAGTACTTC. It yields the protein CASSRVGGLQETQYF. Supplemented by reference TRBV11-2 and TRBJ2-5, the full variable domain reads EAGVAQSPRYKIIEKRQSVAFWCNPISGHATLYWYQQILGQGPKLLIQFQNNGVVDDSQLPKDRFSAERLKGVDSTLKIQPAKLEDSAVYLCASSRVGGLQETQYFGPGTRLLVL.